This T cell receptor beta chain was identified in a study of OX40 agonist ivuxolimab in advanced cancers. A note on this clone: No antigen is known for it.

CDR3 length: 16 amino acids. Trimming left V 3 bases short and J 5 bases short, with 17 bases between. The V gene's germline CDR1 is SGDLS and CDR2 YYNGEE. The protocol was immunoSEQ multiplex PCR, while the TCRdb copy is restricted to in-frame clones and leaves out a portion. The sample has tens of thousands of clones, approximately 90% seen once. General study results and limits: Nonresponders included some who also had low normalized T-cell clonal expansion. Averaging showed that CD8+ T cells had more expanded clones than CD4+ did. With doses of 0.1-3.0 mg/kg, partial responders showed among the lowest clonal expansion.

The sequence derives from an adult with an advanced solid tumor such as melanoma, head and neck, liver or kidney cancer. V usage is TRBV9 and J usage is TRBJ1-4; D unresolved. This specimen consisted of CD4+ or CD8+ T cells sorted from blood, obtained in a trial of the OX40 agonist ivuxolimab. DNA of the CDR3: TGTGCCAGCAGCGGAGGGTACGGGCTCATAAATGAAAAACTGTTTTTT. Encoded protein: CASSGGYGLINEKLFF.